These 21 T cell receptor beta chains came from one sample sequenced in a study of blood T cell repertoires in COVID-19. Assay used: immunoSEQ multiplex PCR; TCRdb lists only in-frame clones, some missing. The repertoire consists of 60,000 to 90,000 clones, with about 85% occurring once and the leading ten covering approximately 11%. Sample: peripheral blood. Receptors originate from a man aged 60-69 years with COVID-19, enrolled during active disease.

V gene TRBV3-1 (or the pseudogene TRBV3-2) combines with J gene TRBJ2-2, with TRBD2 identical over 8 bases. This CDR3 has 15 residues. The ends lost 1 base at V and 7 bases at J; junction bases unmatched: 5. Germline CDR1 LGHDT, CDR2 YNNKEL (reference sequence). CDR3 DNA: TGTGCCAGCAGCCAAGTTCCCCGGGGGGGCGGGGAGCTGTTTTTT. Protein: CASSQVPRGGGELFF.

This clone was counted a single time. The V call is TRBV2, the J call TRBJ2-3; tentatively, D is TRBD2 (5 bases). CDR1 is SNHLY, CDR2 FYNNEI, per germline. This CDR3 has 15 amino acids. V gave up 6 bases and J gave up 1 base, with 14 bases separating them. CDR3 in DNA: TGTGCCAGCAGAGTACAGCGGAGAGGCACAGATACGCAGTATTTT. It translates to CASRVQRRGTDTQYF.

This sequence joins TRBV20-1 and TRBJ2-7; 9 nucleotides line up with TRBD2. Germline-derived CDR1 and CDR2 are DFQATT and SNEGSKA (reference sequence). The CDR3 length is 14 residues. J gave up 4 bases and V 3 bases, and 7 bases lay outside the gene matches. CDR3 DNA: TGCAGTGCTAGTGTCCCTAGCGGGAAGTACGAGCAGTACTTC. Translated: CSASVPSGKYEQYF.

The chain employs TRBV6-5 and TRBJ1-2, with a possible D match to TRBD1 (5 bases). The germline V and J ends were trimmed by 3 bases and 9 bases, with 17 bases remaining between them. This CDR3 has 14 amino acids. Germline V gene sequence: CDR1 MNHEY, CDR2 SVGAGI. The CDR3 protein is CASSYSRQAGSYTF. For the CDR3, the DNA is TGTGCCAGCAGTTATTCACGTCAGGCAGGGAGCTACACCTTC.

This rearrangement joins TRBV5-6 to TRBJ2-5; TRBD1 aligns across 7 bases. Per the germline V gene, CDR1 is SGHDT and CDR2 is YYEEEE. V gave up 4 bases and J gave up 4 bases; unmatched junction bases: 4. The CDR3 sequence is 13 residues long. The CDR3 DNA reads as TGTGCCAGCAGCAGACAGGGCACAGAGACCCAGTACTTC. Translating gives CASSRQGTETQYF.

The genes are TRBV3-1 (or the pseudogene TRBV3-2) and TRBJ1-5; no firm D call. The V and J ends lost 4 bases and 6 bases respectively, with 13 bases between them. CDR3 length equals 14 residues. Looked up from germline, CDR1 is LGHDT and CDR2 is YNNKEL (reference sequence). The chain's CDR3 is CASSPQPFGQPQHF. CDR3 in DNA: TGTGCCAGCAGCCCCCAACCCTTCGGTCAGCCCCAGCATTTT.

The J gene is TRBJ1-1, the V gene TRBV4-1; TRBD1 might be the D (6 bases). V lost 2 bases, J lost 1 base, and 11 bases lay in between. The CDR3 has 15 amino acids. Germline V lookup: CDR1 MGHRA, CDR2 YSYEKL. CDR3 loop: CASSQPDRTNTEAFF. Here the CDR3 DNA reads TGCGCCAGCAGCCAACCCGACAGGACGAACACTGAAGCTTTCTTT.

This chain joins TRBV4-1 and TRBJ2-2; possible D gene TRBD2, 7 bases. This CDR3 comprises 18 residues. V was cut by 0 bases and J by 0 bases, with 14 bases left in between. Germline V lookup: CDR1 MGHRA, CDR2 YSYEKL. The CDR3 loop reads CASSQDREGEANTGELFF. The CDR3 region has the DNA TGCGCCAGCAGCCAAGATAGGGAGGGGGAGGCGAACACCGGGGAGCTGTTTTTT.

J is TRBJ2-7 and V is TRBV28, with 7 bases lining up with TRBD2. Germline assignment: CDR1 MDHEN and CDR2 SYDVKM. This CDR3 is 15 amino acids long. Losses at the gene ends were 5 bases for V and 7 bases for J; bases not matched to a gene: 14. The CDR3 loop is CASSPMEGRAGEQYF. As DNA, the CDR3 is TGTGCCAGCAGTCCCATGGAGGGGCGAGCGGGGGAGCAGTACTTC.

The chain links TRBV2 to TRBJ1-2; no firm D call. In germline, CDR1 is SNHLY, CDR2 FYNNEI. This CDR3 comprises 12 residues. Trimming removed 2 bases from V and 4 bases from J, with 5 bases in between. The CDR3 nucleotides are TGTGCCAGCAGTGAAAATATCTATGGCTACACCTTC. As protein: CASSENIYGYTF.

CDR3 in amino acids: CASSKGISGSVYNEQFF. In DNA, the CDR3 is TGTGCCAGCAGCAAAGGTATTAGCGGGAGTGTCTACAATGAGCAGTTCTTC. This rearrangement joins TRBV21-1 to TRBJ2-1; no DNA check was done on the table's D call, TRBD2. TRBV21-1 is annotated as a pseudogene. The CDR3 contains 17 residues.

The chain joins TRBV30 to TRBJ1-2; D is perhaps TRBD1 (6 bases). CDR3 length: 15 amino acids. Trimming cost V 0 bases and J 1 base, with 12 bases left between them. Germline V gene lookup returns CDR1 GTSNPN and CDR2 SVGIG (reference sequence). CDR3 sequence: CAWSVPGTLNYGYTF. CDR3 coding DNA: TGTGCCTGGAGTGTCCCTGGGACACTTAACTATGGCTACACCTTC.

J is TRBJ1-2 and V is TRBV28; 7 positions match TRBD1. V dropped 5 bases and J dropped 3; count of bases not matched to a gene: 3. CDR1 and CDR2 (germline): MDHEN, SYDVKM. CDR3 length: 13 residues. The CDR3 DNA sequence: TGTGCCAGCAGTACTGGACAGGACTATGGCTACACCTTC. Protein sequence: CASSTGQDYGYTF.

The V call is TRBV3-1 (or the pseudogene TRBV3-2), the J call TRBJ2-1, with 11 bases identical to TRBD2. This CDR3 spans 16 amino acids. The germline V gene has CDR1 LGHDT and CDR2 YNNKEL (reference sequence). Trimming removed 3 bases from V and 6 bases from J; junction bases left unmatched: 7. The CDR3 nucleotides are TGTGCCAGCAGCCAGCCTGGACTAGCGGGTATCAATGAGCAGTTCTTC. Translating gives CASSQPGLAGINEQFF.

The chain recombines TRBV10-1 with TRBJ2-1; no reliable D call. This CDR3 comprises 13 residues. Germline CDR1 reads WNHNN; CDR2 reads SYGVQD (reference sequence). Trimming left V 3 bases short and J 10 bases short, with 13 bases between. The CDR3 DNA follows: TGCGCCAGCAGTGAAGGTTCACCTAGGGAGCAGTTCTTC. Encoded protein: CASSEGSPREQFF.

The rearrangement joins TRBV7-9 to TRBJ1-3, with 10 bases that match TRBD1. The CDR3 extends over 17 amino acids. V shed 2 bases and J 3 bases; nucleotides not matched to a gene: 7. The V gene's germline CDR1 is SEHNR and CDR2 FQNEAQ (reference sequence). CDR3 residues: CASSLRRGQGHGNTIYF. The CDR3 region has the DNA TGTGCCAGCAGCTTAAGGCGGGGACAGGGGCATGGAAACACCATATATTTT.

The V call is TRBV7-6, the J call TRBJ2-1; 14 bases match TRBD2. The germline CDR1 and CDR2 sequences are SGHVS and FNYEAQ. This CDR3 has 18 residues. V was pared by 2 bases and J by 9 bases, with 12 bases of the junction left unmatched. CDR3 residues: CASSLLGGLAGGPAEQFF. The CDR3 nucleotides are TGTGCCAGCAGCTTACTTGGCGGACTAGCGGGGGGCCCCGCTGAGCAGTTCTTC. Based on the CDR3 plus reference TRBV7-6 and TRBJ2-1, the full variable domain is GAGVSQSPRYKVTKRGQDVALRCDPISGHVSLYWYRQALGQGPEFLTYFNYEAQQDKSGLPNDRFSAERPEGSISTLTIQRTEQRDSAMYRCASSLLGGLAGGPAEQFFGPGTRLTVL.

J is TRBJ1-3 and V is TRBV5-1; 8 nucleotides match TRBD1. V lost 3 bases to trimming and J lost 4 bases; unmatched junction nucleotides: 12. This CDR3 has 17 amino acids. Per germline, CDR1 SGHRS and CDR2 YFSETQ. As DNA, the CDR3 is TGCGCCAGCAGCTCGGGAACAGGGGGGATGGAAGGAAACACCATATATTTT. Its translation is CASSSGTGGMEGNTIYF.

The gene calls are TRBV10-3 and TRBJ2-1; TRBD2 matches at 14 bases. CDR1 ENHRY and CDR2 SYGVKD come from the germline V gene. This CDR3 is built from 16 residues. V was pared by 4 bases and J by 3 bases, with 2 bases of the junction left unmatched. CDR3 bases: TGTGCCATCAGTGCGGGACTAGCGGGAGTCTACAATGAGCAGTTCTTC. This sequence encodes CAISAGLAGVYNEQFF.

A word on this clone: Other DNA sequences in the sample encode the same CDR3. The chain joins TRBV30 to TRBJ1-2; 8 nucleotides match TRBD1. V lost 1 base and J lost 10; bases outside the gene matches: 2. Germline V CDR1 and CDR2: GTSNPN, SVGIG (reference sequence). The CDR3 covers 11 residues. The CDR3 DNA is TGTGCCTGGAGTGGGACAGGGTACTACACCTTC. It codes for CAWSGTGYYTF. The full variable domain, with the rest looked up from reference TRBV30 and TRBJ1-2, is SQTIHQWPATLVQPVGSPLSLECTVEGTSNPNLYWYRQAAGRGLQLLFYSVGIGQISSEVPQNLSASRPQDRQFILSSKKLLLSDSGFYLCAWSGTGYYTFGSGTRLTVV.

This chain uses TRBV10-1 with TRBJ1-5; 10 bases are a match to TRBD1. The germline V gene encodes CDR1 WNHNN and CDR2 SYGVQD (reference sequence). Unmatched junction bases numbered 4, after V lost 6 bases and J lost 2 bases. This CDR3 is 15 amino acids long. CDR3 in amino acids: CASRTGTGGNQPQHF. Here the CDR3 DNA reads TGCGCCAGCAGGACGGGGACAGGGGGCAATCAGCCCCAGCATTTT.